This T cell receptor (beta chain) emerged from a study of T-cell memory formation after mild COVID-19 listed by TCRdb under 2021. With regard to the full study: TCR sequence clusters from the two donors were largely donor specific. In a couple of donors, T-cell clones that expanded and contracted after mild COVID-19 were followed by sequencing TCRalpha and TCRbeta repertoires longitudinally. Two young, previously healthy adult volunteers made up the cohort, one male and one female.

PBMCs were isolated by Ficoll-Paque density gradient centrifugation. Spanning cysteine to phenylalanine, the CDR3 consists of 13 amino acids. The DNA shown is the 39-base CDR3, in frame from base 1. CDR1 and CDR2 were assigned from the germline V gene (reference sequence) as SEHNR and FQNEAQ. At the junction V is shortened by 5 bases and J by 5 bases, with 12 bases in between. These reads were obtained on an Illumina NovaSeq 6000. cDNA libraries for TCRalpha and TCRbeta were prepared by 5'RACE using constant-segment primers, with sample barcodes and unique molecular identifiers added. RNA was extracted from every sample with Trizol reagent. The libraries were amplified in two PCR steps, and the second step added a second sample barcode and Illumina TruSeq adapters. The libraries were sequenced on an Illumina NovaSeq using 2 x 150 bp paired-end reads. The original methods were these. Demultiplexing of reads and collapsing into UMI-guided consensus sequences were performed with migec v1.2.7. With mixcr v2.1.11, UMI consensuses were aligned to TRA and TRB V and J templates and assembled into clonotypes. Expanded or contracted clonotypes were those called significant by both edgeR and NoisET, with noise models trained on biological replicates. edgeR calls used a false discovery rate-adjusted p below 0.01 and a log2 fold-change threshold of 1. As an exploratory analysis of dynamics, PCA with hierarchical clustering was applied to max-normalized trajectories of the 1000 most abundant clonotypes. Separately sequenced CD4+ and CD8+ repertoires were used to assign the CD4 or CD8 phenotype of responding clones. In-frame beta chains were kept once TCRdb had trimmed the public reads at Q25 with fastp and called clones with MiXCR. Duplicate CDR3 protein sequences are folded into a single record with the most common DNA and genes. The V and J calls reflect TCRdb's pipeline rather than the authors' work. Within this sample are roughly 340,000 distinct CDR3 sequences, with about 15% of them counted one time only. Approximately 20% of the sample belongs to the ten largest clones.

What the study reported, not specific to this receptor: Contracting CD4+ clones were found mainly in CM and EM memory subsets, while CD8+ clones were enriched in EMRA. Balanced CD4/CD8 phenotypes were observed for clones contracting from day 15 to 85, whereas a bias towards CD4+ was observed for a second wave of clones expanding from day 15 to 37. SARS-CoV-2 specificity of the second-wave clones peaking on day 37 was not confirmed. Some responding clones were detected in pre-infection memory, which suggested that pre-existing cross-reactive memory T cells had joined the SARS-CoV-2 response. The study covered only two mild cases, and larger cohorts including severe cases with pre-infection samples were considered necessary.

For this clonotype: There is no known antigen for this receptor. No quality values exist for individual bases; no much larger clone is one base distant.

This receptor chain uses TRBV7-9 and TRBJ1-2, with no confident D gene call. The sequence was collected from a man in his late teens or twenties who had mild COVID-19 (a few samples of this study predate the infection). The sample titles of this study are shuffled in the database, so cell type and time point are left out; the donor was told from shared clones. The sample taken for sequencing was PBMCs or a T cell subset sorted from them (not recorded which). The CDR3 amino acid sequence is: CASSPRSAYGYTF. The sequenced DNA: TGTGCCAGCAGCCCCAGGAGCGCATATGGCTACACCTTC.